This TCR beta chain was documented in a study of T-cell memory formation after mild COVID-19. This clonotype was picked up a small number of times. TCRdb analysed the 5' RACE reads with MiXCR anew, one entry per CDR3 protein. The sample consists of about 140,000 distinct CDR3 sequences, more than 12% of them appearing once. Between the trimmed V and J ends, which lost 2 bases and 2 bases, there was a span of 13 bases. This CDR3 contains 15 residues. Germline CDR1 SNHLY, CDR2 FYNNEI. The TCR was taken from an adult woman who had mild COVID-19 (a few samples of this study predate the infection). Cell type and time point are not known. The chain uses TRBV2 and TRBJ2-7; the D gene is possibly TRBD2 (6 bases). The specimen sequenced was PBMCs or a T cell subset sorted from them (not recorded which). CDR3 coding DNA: TGTGCCAGCAGTGAAATGGGGGGACCCACCTACGAGCAGTACTTC. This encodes CASSEMGGPTYEQYF.